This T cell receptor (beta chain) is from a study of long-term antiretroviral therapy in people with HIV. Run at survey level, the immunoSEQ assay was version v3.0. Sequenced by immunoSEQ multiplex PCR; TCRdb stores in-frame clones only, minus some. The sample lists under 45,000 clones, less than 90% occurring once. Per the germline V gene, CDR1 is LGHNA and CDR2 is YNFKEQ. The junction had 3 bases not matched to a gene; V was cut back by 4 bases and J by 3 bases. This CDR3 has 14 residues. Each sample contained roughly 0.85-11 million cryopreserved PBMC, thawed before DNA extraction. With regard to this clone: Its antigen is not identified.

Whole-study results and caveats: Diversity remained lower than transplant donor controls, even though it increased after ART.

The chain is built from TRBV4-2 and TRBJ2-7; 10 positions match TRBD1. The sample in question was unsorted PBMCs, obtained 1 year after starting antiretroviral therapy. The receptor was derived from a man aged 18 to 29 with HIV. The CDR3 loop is CASSLGQGVYEQYF. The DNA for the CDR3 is TGTGCCAGCAGCCTCGGACAGGGGGTCTACGAGCAGTACTTC.